This T cell receptor (beta chain) is drawn from a study of identical twins. The CDR3 is made up of 13 amino acids. Germline V gives CDR1 MNHEY, CDR2 SMNVEV (reference sequence). Trimming stripped 4 bases from V and 5 bases from J, with 9 bases between. TCRdb processed the 5' RACE reads anew with MiXCR; each CDR3 protein has one entry. The table includes about 340,000 distinct CDR3 sequences, approximately 13% detected once. These data were likewise used in another study, on yellow fever vaccine responses in identical twins.

The V gene is TRBV27, the J gene TRBJ2-1, with D unresolved. The sequencing input was CD8+ T cells sorted from blood. This TCR was recovered from a young woman in good health. DNA for the CDR3: TGTGCCAGCAGTTGGCTAGGAGACAATGAGCAGTTCTTC. It translates to CASSWLGDNEQFF.